These T cell receptor beta chains were read from a single sample in a study of beta chain features in type 1 diabetes. Profiled with immunoSEQ multiplex PCR; TCRdb holds only in-frame clones, not every one. The sample lists about 60,000 clones; 59% were seen once. The sample taken for sequencing was Tregs from blood. Every receptor here comes from a woman aged 18-30 years in good health. The CDR3 runs from the conserved cysteine through the conserved F or W. D genes are given only for firm matches. For some rows the clone size is stated as once, few or many, or as a class when expanded; others skip it.

v_gene: TRBV25-1
d_gene: -
len: 16
abundance: few
j_gene: TRBJ2-6
CDR3aa: CASTRTGGSGANVLTF
CDR3nt: TGTGCCAGCACACGAACCGGGGGTTCTGGGGCCAACGTCCTGACTTTC

v_gene: TRBV19
d_gene: TRBD1
len: 13
abundance: -
j_gene: TRBJ1-2
CDR3aa: CASSATGRRGYTF
CDR3nt: TGTGCCAGTAGTGCGACAGGGCGACGGGGCTACACCTTC

v_gene: TRBV7-9
d_gene: TRBD1
len: 15
abundance: few
j_gene: TRBJ2-5
CDR3aa: CASSFSAGGKETQYF
CDR3nt: TGTGCCAGCAGCTTTTCGGCAGGGGGCAAGGAGACCCAGTACTTC

v_gene: TRBV9
d_gene: -
len: 12
abundance: few
j_gene: TRBJ2-7
CDR3aa: CASSPEGYEQYF
CDR3nt: TGTGCCAGCAGCCCCGAGGGCTACGAGCAGTACTTC

v_gene: TRBV7-9
d_gene: -
len: 12
abundance: medium-sized
j_gene: TRBJ1-3
CDR3aa: CASSTLVDTIYF
CDR3nt: TGTGCCAGCAGCACCTTGGTAGACACCATATATTTT

v_gene: TRBV14
d_gene: TRBD1
len: 13
abundance: -
j_gene: TRBJ1-1
CDR3aa: CASSRVDREKAFF
CDR3nt: TGTGCCAGCAGCCGAGTGGACAGGGAAAAAGCTTTCTTT

v_gene: TRBV5-4
d_gene: TRBD1
len: 14
abundance: few
j_gene: TRBJ2-5
CDR3aa: CASSGTGGLETQYF
CDR3nt: TGTGCCAGCAGCGGGACAGGGGGCTTAGAGACCCAGTACTTC

v_gene: TRBV6-5
d_gene: -
len: 16
abundance: -
j_gene: TRBJ2-6
CDR3aa: CASSYDLDFGANVLTF
CDR3nt: TGTGCCAGCAGTTATGACCTGGACTTTGGGGCCAACGTCCTGACTTTC

v_gene: TRBV13
d_gene: -
len: 12
abundance: once
j_gene: TRBJ1-1
CDR3aa: CASSLRRREAFF
CDR3nt: TGTGCCAGCAGCTTGCGGAGACGGGAAGCTTTCTTT

v_gene: TRBV5-4
d_gene: -
len: 14
abundance: once
j_gene: TRBJ2-5
CDR3aa: CASSARDTEETQYF
CDR3nt: TGTGCCAGCAGCGCTCGGGACACCGAAGAGACCCAGTACTTC

v_gene: TRBV9
d_gene: -
len: 15
abundance: few
j_gene: TRBJ2-1
CDR3aa: CASSRDISSYNEQFF
CDR3nt: TGTGCCAGCAGTCGTGACATCAGCTCCTACAATGAGCAGTTCTTC

v_gene: TRBV5-1
d_gene: TRBD2
len: 15
abundance: -
j_gene: TRBJ2-7
CDR3aa: CASSWGGLAGDEQYF
CDR3nt: TGCGCCAGCAGCTGGGGAGGACTAGCGGGAGACGAGCAGTACTTC

v_gene: TRBV5-1
d_gene: -
len: 16
abundance: few
j_gene: TRBJ1-3
CDR3aa: CASSLYPGSSGNTIYF
CDR3nt: TGCGCCAGCAGCTTGTATCCGGGGTCCTCTGGAAACACCATATATTTT

v_gene: TRBV5-1
d_gene: TRBD2
len: 15
abundance: -
j_gene: TRBJ2-1
CDR3aa: CASSQIAGGFNEQFF
CDR3nt: TGCGCCAGCAGCCAGATAGCGGGGGGATTCAATGAGCAGTTCTTC

v_gene: TRBV30
d_gene: -
len: 15
abundance: few
j_gene: TRBJ2-3
CDR3aa: CAWSDLGLGADTQYF
CDR3nt: TGTGCCTGGAGTGACTTGGGGCTAGGGGCAGATACGCAGTATTTT

v_gene: TRBV30
d_gene: TRBD1
len: 11
abundance: few
j_gene: TRBJ1-1
CDR3aa: CAWTRTGEAFF
CDR3nt: TGTGCCTGGACCCGGACAGGGGAAGCTTTCTTT

v_gene: TRBV29-1
d_gene: TRBD1
len: 14
abundance: few
j_gene: TRBJ2-1
CDR3aa: CSVDRGSSYNEQFF
CDR3nt: TGCAGCGTAGACAGGGGAAGCTCCTACAATGAGCAGTTCTTC

v_gene: TRBV4-2
d_gene: TRBD2
len: 16
abundance: few
j_gene: TRBJ2-5
CDR3aa: CASSQDRTSGSETQYF
CDR3nt: TGTGCCAGCAGCCAAGATAGGACTAGCGGGAGTGAGACCCAGTACTTC

v_gene: TRBV5-1
d_gene: TRBD1
len: 14
abundance: -
j_gene: TRBJ1-1
CDR3aa: CASSKGTVNTEAFF
CDR3nt: TGCGCCAGCAGCAAAGGGACAGTCAACACTGAAGCTTTCTTT

v_gene: TRBV12-5
d_gene: TRBD2
len: 15
abundance: once
j_gene: TRBJ2-1
CDR3aa: CASGSRLAGGNEQFF
CDR3nt: TGTGCTAGTGGTTCGCGACTAGCGGGGGGGAATGAGCAGTTCTTC

v_gene: TRBV7-8
d_gene: -
len: 15
abundance: -
j_gene: TRBJ2-1
CDR3aa: CASSLALIGSDEQFF
CDR3nt: TGTGCCAGCAGCTTAGCGCTAATAGGGAGCGATGAGCAGTTCTTC

v_gene: TRBV6-1
d_gene: -
len: 15
abundance: few
j_gene: TRBJ2-6
CDR3aa: CASNKGGAGANVLTF
CDR3nt: TGTGCCAGCAACAAGGGCGGGGCTGGGGCCAACGTCCTGACTTTC

v_gene: TRBV5-1
d_gene: TRBD1
len: 14
abundance: -
j_gene: TRBJ1-4
CDR3aa: CASSSGQGMGKLFF
CDR3nt: TGCGCCAGCAGCTCGGGACAGGGGATGGGAAAACTGTTTTTT

v_gene: TRBV6-1
d_gene: TRBD1
len: 13
abundance: few
j_gene: TRBJ2-5
CDR3aa: CASIRDRGETQYF
CDR3nt: TGTGCCAGCATTAGGGACAGGGGGGAGACCCAGTACTTC

v_gene: TRBV6-6
d_gene: -
len: 11
abundance: -
j_gene: TRBJ2-2
CDR3aa: CASSYSSELFF
CDR3nt: TGTGCCAGCAGTTACTCGTCTGAGCTGTTTTTT

v_gene: TRBV14
d_gene: -
len: 13
abundance: once
j_gene: TRBJ1-2
CDR3aa: CASSRNRAYGYTF
CDR3nt: TGTGCCAGCAGCCGGAACAGGGCATATGGCTACACCTTC

v_gene: TRBV19
d_gene: TRBD1
len: 14
abundance: -
j_gene: TRBJ2-7
CDR3aa: CASSSGTGYHEQYF
CDR3nt: TGTGCCAGTAGTAGCGGGACAGGGTACCACGAGCAGTACTTC